The T cell receptor (beta chain) under discussion was sequenced for a study of identical twins. Study-level points and caveats: Cord blood's abundant beta clonotypes had fewer insertions, unlike memory repertoires. Twin pairs' shared out-of-frame alpha sequences were enriched in low generation probability.

V was pared by 1 base and J by 2 bases, with 11 bases between. Germline V gene sequence: CDR1 SEHNR, CDR2 FQNEAQ (reference sequence). The CDR3 extends over 15 amino acids. At least ten counts were recorded for this clonotype. Its specificity is unknown. TCRdb itself ran the 5' RACE reads through MiXCR, one entry per CDR3 protein. The table lists 550,000 to 700,000 distinct CDR3 sequences, roughly 20% of them singletons. In addition, the sample was reused for a study of T cells expressing NK-cell markers. That paper adds: One of the eight sequenced donors was seronegative, whereas the other seven were HCMV-seropositive. Top CD8+ clonotypes included the dominant CD3+CD56+NKG2C+ clonotypes in several donors.

The TCR originated in a woman aged 18-29 years in good health. Input material: PBMCs. V gene TRBV7-9 combines with J gene TRBJ2-5; D remains unclear. CDR3 region: CASSLDIGPQETQYF. In nucleotides, the CDR3 is TGTGCCAGCAGCTTAGATATCGGTCCTCAAGAGACCCAGTACTTC.